These T cell receptor beta chains were read from a single sample in a study of long-term antiretroviral therapy in people with HIV. Method: immunoSEQ multiplex PCR; TCRdb's copy keeps in-frame clones and lacks some. This sample has about 28,000 clones; roughly 95% occur once, and the top ten carry approximately 8.2%. The sample in question was unsorted PBMCs, obtained more than 6 years after starting antiretroviral therapy. The source of these receptors is a man aged 30-40 years with HIV. Both conserved end residues are part of each CDR3. The D gene is left open where the match is weak. Expanded clones are given a class, and other clones once, few, many or no size at all.

J,D,V,size,DNA,CDR3
TRBJ1-2,-,TRBV25-1,-,TGTGCCAGCAGTGGGGGTTATTATGGCTACACCTTC,CASSGGYYGYTF
TRBJ2-3,TRBD2,TRBV9,-,TGTGCCAGCAGCGTAGAACTAGCGGTAACAGATACGCAGTATTTT,CASSVELAVTDTQYF
TRBJ2-6,-,TRBV5-4,-,TGTGCCAGCAGCCAAACCGGGCAGGGACGTCCTGGGGCCAACGTCCTGACTTTC,CASSQTGQGRPGANVLTF
TRBJ1-2,TRBD1,TRBV30,-,TGTGCCTGGAGCGCCCCCGGAGGGAGGGGGCACTATGGCTACACCTTC,CAWSAPGGRGHYGYTF
TRBJ2-1,TRBD2,TRBV29-1,-,TGCAGCGTACCGCGGGGGGCGGGAAATGAGCAGTTCTTC,CSVPRGAGNEQFF
TRBJ2-1,TRBD2,TRBV2,once,TGTGCCAGCAACGGGGGGGGCCGACGTACGAATGAGCAGTTCTTC,CASNGGGRRTNEQFF
TRBJ2-7,TRBD2,TRBV30,-,TGTGCCTGGAGAAGCGGGGTCCACTACGAGCAGTACTTC,CAWRSGVHYEQYF
TRBJ2-1,TRBD2,TRBV7-9,once,TGTGCCAGCAGCTATCCGGGACTAAACTACAATGAGCAGTTCTTC,CASSYPGLNYNEQFF
TRBJ2-2,-,TRBV18,once,TGTGCCAGCTCACCAGGGACCGGGGAGCTGTTTTTT,CASSPGTGELFF
TRBJ2-7,-,TRBV14,-,TGTGCCAGCAGCCAAATCGGAAGCGGGTCCTACGAGCAGTACTTC,CASSQIGSGSYEQYF
TRBJ2-7,-,TRBV18,-,TGTGCCAGCTCACCAAGGGCGGGACAAAAGCCCTCCTACGAGCAGTACTTC,CASSPRAGQKPSYEQYF
TRBJ1-1,TRBD1,TRBV11-3,-,TGTGCCAGCAGCTTAGAAGGGACAGAGAACACTGAAGCTTTCTTT,CASSLEGTENTEAFF
TRBJ2-7,-,TRBV12-1,once,TGTGCCAGCAGCTTCCGACTAGCGGGAGGGCCAAACGAGCAGTACTTC,CASSFRLAGGPNEQYF
TRBJ2-7,TRBD2,TRBV7-2,-,TGTGCCAGCAGCTTCCATAGCGGGGGGGCCTACGAGCAGTACTTC,CASSFHSGGAYEQYF
TRBJ1-2,-,TRBV12-5,-,TGTGCTAGTGATTTGAGCGTTGGGGGGGCAGGCTATGGCTACACCTTC,CASDLSVGGAGYGYTF
TRBJ1-3,TRBD1,TRBV5-4,-,TGTGCCAGCAGCCCGACAGGGGAAGGTTCGGGAAACACCATATATTTT,CASSPTGEGSGNTIYF
TRBJ2-6,-,TRBV30,-,TGTGCCTCCAGGAGGGACAGCTCTGGGGCCAACGTCCTGACTTTC,CASRRDSSGANVLTF
TRBJ2-7,-,TRBV7-2,-,TGTGCCAGCAGCTTCCCCGGGACACCGGAGTACTTC,CASSFPGTPEYF
TRBJ2-5,-,TRBV7-2,once,TGTGCCAGCAGCCCGGACGGGGGCCAAGAGACCCAGTACTTC,CASSPDGGQETQYF
TRBJ2-7,TRBD1,TRBV4-1,-,TGCGCCAGCAGCCCCTCAGGGACAGGCTCCTACGAGCAGTACTTC,CASSPSGTGSYEQYF
TRBJ2-1,TRBD2,TRBV27,once,TGTGCCAGCAGTTTTCTTGCGGGAGAAGGGAGCTCCTACAATGAGCAGTTCTTC,CASSFLAGEGSSYNEQFF
TRBJ1-2,TRBD1,TRBV5-1,-,TGCGCCAGCAGCTTGAGCAGGGGGCGCGAGTATGGCTACACCTTC,CASSLSRGREYGYTF
TRBJ2-7,-,TRBV7-9,-,TGTGCCAGCAGCTTAGTAGGCGGGACACCGGGGGAGCAGTACTTC,CASSLVGGTPGEQYF
TRBJ2-5,-,TRBV25-1,-,TGTGCCAGCAGTGAAGATGCGTCCCACCAAGAGACCCAGTACTTC,CASSEDASHQETQYF
TRBJ1-2,-,TRBV10-3,-,TGTGCCATCAGTGTGGCCTATGGCTACACCTTC,CAISVAYGYTF
TRBJ1-1,-,TRBV12-5,once,TGTGCTAGTGGACCCGGGTATACTGAAGCTTTCTTT,CASGPGYTEAFF
TRBJ2-7,-,TRBV27,-,TGTGCCAGCAGTTTACGGGGAAACTCCTACGAGCAGTACTTC,CASSLRGNSYEQYF
TRBJ2-1,-,TRBV27,-,TGTGCCAGCAGTTTAGCCCTTACGGTGGGCAGGTACAATGAGCAGTTCTTC,CASSLALTVGRYNEQFF
TRBJ1-5,-,TRBV28,-,TGTGCCAGCAGTTTACGTTCCTCGCCCCAGCATTTT,CASSLRSSPQHF
TRBJ2-1,TRBD2,TRBV7-9,-,TGTGCCAGCAGCTTATCCCTAGCGGGGGGGCACAATGAGCAGTTCTTC,CASSLSLAGGHNEQFF